The clone carrying this T cell receptor beta chain came up a few times. Expressed TCRB transcripts got sequenced, as all isolated RNA was reverse transcribed. The method was immunoSEQ multiplex PCR; TCRdb's version includes in-frame clones alone and lacks a portion of them. The table lists about 900,000 clones, roughly a sixth of them singletons, with 0.02% to 0.025% in the top ten. This record comes from a study of beta chain features in type 1 diabetes. V was trimmed by 7 bases and J by 2 bases, leaving 11 bases between them. Germline lookup yields CDR1 MNHEY and CDR2 SMNVEV (reference sequence). The CDR3 extends over 13 amino acids.

Sequenced sample: naive CD4+ T cells from blood. The TCR originated in a woman aged 18-35 years in good health. The chain carries TRBV27 and TRBJ1-1; maybe TRBD1 (5 bases). CDR3 nucleotide sequence: TGTGCCAGCAAGTGGGGGATTAACACTGAAGCTTTCTTT. It specifies CASKWGINTEAFF.